These T cell receptor beta chains were read from a single sample in a study. Clones were sequenced by immunoSEQ multiplex PCR, and TCRdb holds only the in-frame ones, with some missing. The repertoire holds tens of thousands of clones, with roughly 93% as singletons. Source material: PBMCs. Receptors originate from a middle-aged man with rheumatoid arthritis. Each CDR3 is given with its conserved first and last residue. Fields, in order: clone size, V gene, J gene, D gene, CDR3 DNA, CDR3 protein. The D gene is left open where the match is weak. Only part of the rows carry a size: once, few, many, or a class if the clone is expanded.

size: NA; V: TRBV5-1; J: TRBJ2-7; D: NA; DNA: TGCGCCAGCAGCTCTCAGGGGTACGAGCAGTACTTC; CDR3: CASSSQGYEQYF
size: NA; V: TRBV6-5; J: TRBJ1-1; D: NA; DNA: TGTGCCAGCAGTCTCCAGAGGAACACTGAAGCTTTCTTT; CDR3: CASSLQRNTEAFF
size: NA; V: TRBV4-3; J: TRBJ2-1; D: NA; DNA: TGCGCCAGCAGCCAAGAAGAAAGGCTGGACAATGAGCAGTTCTTC; CDR3: CASSQEERLDNEQFF
size: once; V: TRBV6-5; J: TRBJ1-1; D: NA; DNA: TGTGCCAGCAGCAACCGTTTGCGCACTGAAGCTTTCTTT; CDR3: CASSNRLRTEAFF
size: NA; V: TRBV5-1; J: TRBJ2-7; D: TRBD1; DNA: TGCGCCAGCAGCTTGAACCCTCTCGACAGGGTATATCCCTACGAGCAGTACTTC; CDR3: CASSLNPLDRVYPYEQYF
size: NA; V: TRBV9; J: TRBJ1-5; D: NA; DNA: TGTGCCAGCAGCGTAGATACCTCTCAGCCCCAGCATTTT; CDR3: CASSVDTSQPQHF
size: once; V: TRBV6-5; J: TRBJ2-5; D: NA; DNA: TGTGCCAGTCATAGAAGCCAAGAGACCCAGTACTTC; CDR3: CASHRSQETQYF
size: NA; V: TRBV6-5; J: TRBJ2-7; D: TRBD1; DNA: TGTGCCAGCAGTAAGCAGAGGGACAGGGGCTACGAGCAGTACTTC; CDR3: CASSKQRDRGYEQYF
size: NA; V: TRBV7-3; J: TRBJ2-7; D: NA; DNA: TGTGCCAGCAGCGCCACCGCGGGCGACGAGCAGTACTTC; CDR3: CASSATAGDEQYF
size: few; V: TRBV5-8; J: TRBJ2-2; D: TRBD2; DNA: TGTGCCAGCAGCCGGGGACTAGTGGCCGGGGAGCTGTTTTTT; CDR3: CASSRGLVAGELFF
size: few; V: TRBV11-1; J: TRBJ2-2; D: TRBD1; DNA: TGTGCCAGCAGCCCCAGACAGGGGACAATCGGGGAGCTGTTTTTT; CDR3: CASSPRQGTIGELFF
size: NA; V: TRBV5-1; J: TRBJ1-1; D: NA; DNA: TGCGCCAGCAGCTTGGAACAGAACACTGAAGCTTTCTTT; CDR3: CASSLEQNTEAFF
size: NA; V: TRBV9; J: TRBJ2-7; D: NA; DNA: TGTGCCAGCAGCGTAGCTATAGGGCCAAACTACGAGCAGTACTTC; CDR3: CASSVAIGPNYEQYF
size: NA; V: TRBV3-1/TRBV3-2; J: TRBJ2-1; D: TRBD1; DNA: TGTGCCACCGTTAGGGCAGGGGGAAGCAATGAGCAGTTCTTC; CDR3: CATVRAGGSNEQFF
size: NA; V: TRBV11-2; J: TRBJ1-4; D: TRBD1; DNA: TGTGCCAGCAGCCGAACAGGGGCGGATGGTGAAAAACTGTTTTTT; CDR3: CASSRTGADGEKLFF
size: NA; V: TRBV11-2; J: TRBJ1-3; D: TRBD1; DNA: TGTGCCAGCAGCTTAGCGGGACAGAGAAACACCATATATTTT; CDR3: CASSLAGQRNTIYF
size: NA; V: TRBV30; J: TRBJ2-7; D: NA; DNA: TGTGCCTGGAGTAAGACTCCTGGAAACTACGAGCAGTACTTC; CDR3: CAWSKTPGNYEQYF
size: NA; V: TRBV27; J: TRBJ2-2; D: NA; DNA: TGTGCCAGCAGTGCCCTACTAGAAAGGGCCGGGGAGCTGTTTTTT; CDR3: CASSALLERAGELFF